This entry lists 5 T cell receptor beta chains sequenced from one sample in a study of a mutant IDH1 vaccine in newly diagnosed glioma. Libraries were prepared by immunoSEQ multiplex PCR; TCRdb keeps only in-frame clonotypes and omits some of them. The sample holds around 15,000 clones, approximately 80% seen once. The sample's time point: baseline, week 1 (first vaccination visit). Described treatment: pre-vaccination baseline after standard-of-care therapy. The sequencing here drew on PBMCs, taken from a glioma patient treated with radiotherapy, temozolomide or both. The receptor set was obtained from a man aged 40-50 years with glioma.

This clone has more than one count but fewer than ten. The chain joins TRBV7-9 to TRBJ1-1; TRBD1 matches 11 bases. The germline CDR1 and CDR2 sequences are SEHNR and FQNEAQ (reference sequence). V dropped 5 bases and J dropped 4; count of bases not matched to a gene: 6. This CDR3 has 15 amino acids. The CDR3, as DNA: TGTGCCAGCAGCACCACGGACAGGGGGCTCACTGAAGCTTTCTTT. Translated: CASSTTDRGLTEAFF.

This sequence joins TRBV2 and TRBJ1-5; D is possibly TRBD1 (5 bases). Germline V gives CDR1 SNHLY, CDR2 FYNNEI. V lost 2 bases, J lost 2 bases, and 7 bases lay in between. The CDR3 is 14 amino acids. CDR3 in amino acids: CASSEQGRNQPQHF. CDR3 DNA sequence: TGTGCCAGCAGTGAACAGGGACGCAATCAGCCCCAGCATTTT.

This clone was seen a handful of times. CDR3 DNA: TGTGCCAGCAGCCGCAACAGGGGGCTTAATGAAAAACTGTTTTTT. It encodes CASSRNRGLNEKLFF. This chain joins TRBV14 and TRBJ1-4, with TRBD1 matching 9 bases. The germline CDR1 and CDR2 sequences are SGHDN and FVKESK. The CDR3 totals 15 residues. V was pared by 4 bases and J by 4 bases, with 4 bases of the junction left unmatched.

CDR3 DNA sequence: TGTGCCAGCAGTCTGGACTCCTCCAGGGATGAGCAGTTCTTC. Its translation: CASSLDSSRDEQFF. The rearrangement joins TRBV2 to TRBJ2-1, with D perhaps TRBD1 or TRBD2 (5 bases each). Germline V gene lookup returns CDR1 SNHLY and CDR2 FYNNEI. The V and J ends lost 5 bases and 8 bases respectively, with 16 bases between them. This CDR3 contains 14 residues.

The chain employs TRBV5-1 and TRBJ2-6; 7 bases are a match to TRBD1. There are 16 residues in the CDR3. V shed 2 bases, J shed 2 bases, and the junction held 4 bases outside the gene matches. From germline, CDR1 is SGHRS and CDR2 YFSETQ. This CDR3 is CASSLTQGAGANVLTF. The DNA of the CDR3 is TGCGCCAGCAGCTTAACGCAGGGGGCTGGGGCCAACGTCCTGACTTTC.